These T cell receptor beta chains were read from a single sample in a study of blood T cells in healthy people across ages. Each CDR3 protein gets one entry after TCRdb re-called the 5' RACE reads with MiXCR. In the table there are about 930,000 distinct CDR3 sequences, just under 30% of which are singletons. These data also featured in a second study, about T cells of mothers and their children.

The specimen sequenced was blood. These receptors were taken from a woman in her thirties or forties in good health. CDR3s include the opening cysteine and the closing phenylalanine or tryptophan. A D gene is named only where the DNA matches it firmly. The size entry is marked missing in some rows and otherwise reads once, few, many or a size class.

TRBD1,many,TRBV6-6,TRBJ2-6,CASRQGPSISGANVLTF,TGTGCCAGCAGACAGGGGCCATCGATCTCTGGGGCCAACGTCCTGACTTTC
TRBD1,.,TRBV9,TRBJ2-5,CASSPTTGKETQYF,TGTGCCAGCAGCCCTACGACAGGGAAAGAGACCCAGTACTTC
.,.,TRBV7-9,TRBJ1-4,CASSMGGEKLFF,TGTGCCAGCAGCATGGGGGGTGAAAAACTGTTTTTT
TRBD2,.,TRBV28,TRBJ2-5,CASTSGGAREQYF,TGTGCCAGCACCAGCGGGGGGGCCCGAGAGCAGTACTTC
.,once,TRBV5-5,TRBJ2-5,CASSLDREETRYF,TGTGCCAGCAGCTTGGATAGGGAGGAGACCCGGTACTTC
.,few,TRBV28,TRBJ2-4,CASTRPSLAKNIQYF,TGTGCCAGCACTCGTCCATCCCTAGCCAAAAACATTCAGTACTTC
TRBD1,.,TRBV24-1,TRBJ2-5,CATSDFQGVQETQYF,TGTGCCACCAGTGATTTTCAGGGGGTACAAGAGACCCAGTACTTC
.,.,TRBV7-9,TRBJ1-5,CASSAQGAQPQHF,TGTGCCAGCAGCGCACAGGGAGCTCAGCCCCAGCATTTT
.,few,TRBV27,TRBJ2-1,CASQGSGYNEQFF,TGTGCCAGCCAGGGGTCAGGCTACAATGAGCAGTTCTTC
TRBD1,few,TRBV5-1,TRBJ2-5,CASTPWSGGQGARETQYF,TGCGCCAGCACCCCATGGTCAGGGGGACAGGGGGCTCGCGAGACCCAGTACTTC
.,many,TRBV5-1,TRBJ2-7,CASHYSPEEQYF,TGCGCCAGCCATTACTCTCCTGAGGAGCAGTACTTC
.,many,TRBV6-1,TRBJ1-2,CASSDGTPYGYTF,TGTGCCAGCAGTGACGGGACTCCGTATGGCTACACCTTC
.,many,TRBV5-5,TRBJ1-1,CASSLGTSTEAFF,TGTGCCAGCAGCTTAGGAACTTCCACTGAAGCTTTCTTT
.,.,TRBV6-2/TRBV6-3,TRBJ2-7,CASSSNVRTTYEQYF,TGTGCCAGCAGTTCCAACGTCAGGACGACCTACGAGCAGTACTTC
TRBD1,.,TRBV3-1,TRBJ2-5,CVSSHRGTGETQYF,TGTGTCAGCAGCCACCGAGGGACAGGAGAGACCCAGTACTTC
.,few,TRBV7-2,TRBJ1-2,CASSPRDIRKWGYTF,TGTGCCAGCAGCCCCCGGGACATTCGGAAGTGGGGCTACACCTTC
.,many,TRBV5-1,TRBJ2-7,CASSLEWGASLGEQYF,TGCGCCAGCAGCTTGGAATGGGGGGCATCCTTGGGGGAGCAGTACTTC
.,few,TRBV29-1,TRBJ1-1,CSVEVGQTIGGNTEAFF,TGCAGCGTTGAAGTGGGCCAGACGATAGGAGGGAACACTGAAGCTTTCTTT
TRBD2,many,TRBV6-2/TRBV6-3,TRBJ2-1,CAKKKRGTYNEQFF,TGTGCCAAGAAAAAGCGGGGCACCTACAATGAGCAGTTCTTC
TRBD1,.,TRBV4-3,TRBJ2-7,CASSQGTGTDEQYF,TGCGCCAGCAGCCAGGGGACAGGGACCGACGAGCAGTACTTC
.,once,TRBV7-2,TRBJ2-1,CASSLARTTYVQFF,TGTGCCAGCAGCTTAGCCAGGACTACTTACGTGCAGTTCTTC
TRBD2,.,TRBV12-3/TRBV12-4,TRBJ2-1,CASRRTSGINEQFF,TGTGCCAGCAGGAGGACTAGCGGGATTAATGAGCAGTTCTTC
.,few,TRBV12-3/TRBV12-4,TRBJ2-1,CASSRLQDEQFF,TGTGCCAGCAGTCGTCTCCAGGATGAGCAGTTCTTC
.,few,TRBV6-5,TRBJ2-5,CASSYSPGETQYF,TGTGCCAGCAGTTATTCGCCAGGGGAGACCCAGTACTTC
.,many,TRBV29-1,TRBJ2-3,CTTRGGSTDTQYF,TGCACCACCAGGGGGGGTAGCACAGATACGCAGTATTTT
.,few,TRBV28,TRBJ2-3,CASSFLSDTQYF,TGTGCCAGCAGTTTTCTTTCCGATACGCAGTATTTT
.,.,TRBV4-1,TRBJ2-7,CASSQDRNRGAYEQYF,TGCGCCAGCAGCCAAGACAGAAACCGAGGGGCCTACGAGCAGTACTTC
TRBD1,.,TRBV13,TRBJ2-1,CASRRQGPGTGRYNEQFF,TGTGCCAGCAGGCGACAAGGACCCGGGACAGGGCGCTACAATGAGCAGTTCTTC
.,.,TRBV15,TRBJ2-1,CATSRDLQIGEQFF,TGTGCCACCAGCAGAGACCTTCAAATCGGTGAGCAGTTCTTC
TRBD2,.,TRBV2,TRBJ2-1,CACRLLAGGVKNEQFF,TGTGCCTGCAGACTCTTAGCGGGGGGAGTCAAAAATGAGCAGTTCTTC
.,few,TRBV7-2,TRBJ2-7,CASILDRSSYNEQYF,TGTGCCAGCATCCTCGACAGGAGCTCCTACAATGAGCAGTACTTC
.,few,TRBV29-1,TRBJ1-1,CSVYSPYDAEAFF,TGCAGCGTTTACAGCCCTTACGACGCTGAAGCTTTCTTT